What follows are 21 T cell receptor beta chains derived from one specimen sequenced in a study of technical replicates of blood from several donors. Sequencing was performed with immunoSEQ multiplex PCR; in TCRdb, only in-frame clones are kept and a portion is missing. Of roughly 56,000 clones listed, about 95% are singletons. The sequencing input was PBMCs. All receptors come from a human donor in good health. Some clones in this sample may be carry-over from other donors' samples.

This chain joins TRBV10-3 and TRBJ2-3, with TRBD1 matching over 12 bases. Germline V lookup: CDR1 ENHRY, CDR2 SYGVKD. V shed 10 bases, J shed 2 bases, and the junction held 4 bases outside the gene matches. The CDR3 extends over 14 amino acids. CDR3 coding DNA: TGTGCCACCAGGGACAGGGGGCTCACAGATACGCAGTATTTT. The encoded protein is CATRDRGLTDTQYF.

This rearrangement joins TRBV29-1 to TRBJ2-7; 8 bases match TRBD1. V lost 7 bases, J lost 0 bases, and 5 bases stayed unmatched. Per the germline V gene, CDR1 is SQVTM and CDR2 is ANQGSEA. There are 13 residues in the CDR3. The CDR3 protein is CSARTGHSYEQYF. In DNA form, the CDR3 reads TGCAGCGCCCGGACAGGGCACTCCTACGAGCAGTACTTC.

The chain is built from TRBV2 and TRBJ1-5; maybe TRBD1 (6 bases). There are 15 residues in the CDR3. Trimming pared 3 bases from V and 3 bases from J, leaving 12 bases between. Germline V lookup: CDR1 SNHLY, CDR2 FYNNEI. CDR3 protein: CASSDVGQPNQPQHF. The CDR3 DNA is TGTGCCAGCAGTGATGTAGGACAGCCCAATCAGCCCCAGCATTTT.

This clone was picked up one time. The V and J genes are TRBV7-3 and TRBJ2-3; TRBD1 aligns across 7 bases. Germline values: CDR1 SGHTA, CDR2 FQGTGA. The ends lost 5 bases at V and 6 bases at J; junction bases unmatched: 5. The CDR3 runs 13 residues. The CDR3 bases are TGTGCCAGCAGCAGGGACAGCTCGGATACGCAGTATTTT. Amino acid sequence: CASSRDSSDTQYF.

V and J are TRBV5-4 and TRBJ1-1; D remains ambiguous. With 2 bases removed from V and 5 bases from J, the gap between germline ends came to 10 bases. This CDR3 has 13 amino acids. Germline CDR1 is SGHNT and CDR2 is YYREEE (reference sequence). CDR3 sequence: CASSFGPGTEAFF. In DNA, the CDR3 is TGTGCCAGCAGCTTCGGCCCCGGGACTGAAGCTTTCTTT.

The V call is TRBV5-5, the J call TRBJ1-2, with 7 bases aligning to TRBD1. J was trimmed by 0 bases and V by 4 bases; bases with no gene match: 6. The CDR3 loop spans 15 amino acids. Germline CDR1 and CDR2: SGHKS and YYEKEE (reference sequence). The CDR3 DNA sequence: TGTGCCAGCAGCATCGACAGGGCACCTAACTATGGCTACACCTTC. The encoded protein is CASSIDRAPNYGYTF.

The genes are TRBV7-3 and TRBJ2-1; D uncertain. The CDR3 has 14 residues. Between the trimmed V and J ends, which lost 0 bases and 5 bases, there was a span of 8 bases. Germline V gene lookup returns CDR1 SGHTA and CDR2 FQGTGA. The CDR3 DNA is TGTGCCAGCAGCTTAACAGCCGAAAACAATGAGCAGTTCTTC. This gives the protein CASSLTAENNEQFF.

This chain joins TRBV30 and TRBJ2-3; the match to TRBD2 covers 10 bases. This CDR3 region has 16 residues. J lost 2 bases, V lost 8 bases, and 13 bases had no gene match. Germline loops: CDR1 GTSNPN, CDR2 SVGIG (reference sequence). CDR3 in DNA: TGTGCCGCAGGGAGTAGCGGGAGGACCTTCACAGATACGCAGTATTTT. Protein sequence: CAAGSSGRTFTDTQYF.

The genes are TRBV18 and TRBJ2-7, with TRBD1 matching over 7 bases. V dropped 10 bases and J dropped 0; count of bases not matched to a gene: 6. CDR1 is KGHSH and CDR2 is LQKENI in the germline V gene. The CDR3 contains 13 residues. This CDR3 reads CATRQGSSYEQYF. Written as DNA, the CDR3 is TGTGCCACCAGACAGGGTAGCTCCTACGAGCAGTACTTC.

This chain joins TRBV27 and TRBJ1-2; 10 bases align to TRBD1. Germline V lookup: CDR1 MNHEY, CDR2 SMNVEV (reference sequence). After removal of 6 bases from V and 6 bases from J, the junction contained 16 bases not matched to a gene. The CDR3 extends over 17 amino acids. The CDR3 region is CASSVRQGAGHGDGYTF. CDR3 sequence (DNA): TGTGCCAGCAGCGTCCGACAGGGGGCCGGTCACGGCGATGGCTACACCTTC.

This chain links TRBV9 with TRBJ2-5, with TRBD2 matching over 8 bases. Trimming cost V 0 bases and J 1 base; bases outside gene matches: 5. Germline V lookup: CDR1 SGDLS, CDR2 YYNGEE. This CDR3 has 16 residues. CDR3 bases: TGTGCCAGCAGCGTAGGGGGGACTAGGCTCCAAGAGACCCAGTACTTC. It translates to CASSVGGTRLQETQYF.

This rearrangement joins TRBV4-1 to TRBJ1-1; D gene unclear. CDR1 and CDR2 (germline): MGHRA, YSYEKL. Trimming took 3 bases from V and 10 from J, leaving 15 bases between them. The CDR3 is made up of 13 amino acids. Here the CDR3 reads CASSQAKQWRAFF. As DNA, the CDR3 is TGCGCCAGCAGCCAGGCAAAACAGTGGCGAGCTTTCTTT.

V gene TRBV7-9 combines with J gene TRBJ2-7; TRBD2 aligns across 14 bases. The CDR3 is 15 amino acids. The V gene end was trimmed by 8 bases and the J gene end by 5 bases; junction bases not matched to a gene: 8. CDR1 is SEHNR and CDR2 is FQNEAQ in the germline V gene (reference sequence). The CDR3 DNA follows: TGTGCCAGCGGCATTGGACTAGCGGGAGGTAACGAGCAGTACTTC. The encoded protein is CASGIGLAGGNEQYF.

The J gene is TRBJ2-5, the V gene TRBV5-1; D perhaps matches TRBD2 (6 bases). In germline, CDR1 is SGHRS, CDR2 YFSETQ. The ends were cut back, 4 bases at V and 5 bases at J, with 15 bases in the middle. CDR3 length: 14 residues. The DNA of the CDR3 is TGCGCCAGCAGCACATACACTGGGAGGGAGACCCAGTACTTC. It yields the protein CASSTYTGRETQYF.

In nucleotides, the CDR3 is TGTGCCATCAGTGAGGGAGGCGGGAACACAGATACGCAGTATTTT. Its protein is CAISEGGGNTDTQYF. The chain is built from TRBV10-3 and TRBJ2-3; D might be TRBD2 (6 bases). The CDR3 has 15 amino acids. Germline V gene sequence: CDR1 ENHRY, CDR2 SYGVKD. V lost 2 bases, J lost 2 bases, and 11 bases lay in between.

V gene TRBV5-1 combines with J gene TRBJ2-5; 11 positions agree with TRBD1. This CDR3 contains 15 residues. Trimming took 0 bases from V and 4 from J; bases not matched to a gene: 2. Germline lookup yields CDR1 SGHRS and CDR2 YFSETQ. CDR3 residues: CASSLAGTGGETQYF. The CDR3 coding sequence is TGCGCCAGCAGCTTGGCAGGGACAGGGGGAGAGACCCAGTACTTC.

V is TRBV30 and J is TRBJ1-3, with D unclear. Trimming shortened V by 0 bases and J by 2 bases, and 8 bases separated the two germline ends. The CDR3 contains 14 residues. Per the germline V gene, CDR1 is GTSNPN and CDR2 is SVGIG (reference sequence). The CDR3 is CAWSVSGTGNTIYF. The DNA for the CDR3 is TGTGCCTGGAGTGTATCGGGAACTGGAAACACCATATATTTT.

V gene TRBV5-1 combines with J gene TRBJ1-6; 8 nucleotides match TRBD1. This CDR3 region has 15 residues. CDR1 is SGHRS, CDR2 YFSETQ, per germline. V was pared by 4 bases and J by 10 bases, with 10 bases of the junction left unmatched. DNA of the CDR3: TGCGCCAGCAGCCCAAAAGGACAGGGCGGATCACCCCTCCACTTT. Protein: CASSPKGQGGSPLHF.

This clone was counted a single time. The chain joins TRBV6-5 to TRBJ1-3; 8 bases line up with TRBD1. Germline CDR1 reads MNHEY; CDR2 reads SVGAGI. CDR3 length: 15 residues. The trim removed 4 bases at V and 2 bases at J, leaving 4 bases unmatched. CDR3 in DNA: TGTGCCAGCAGTTTCTCAGGGGGCCCTGGAAACACCATATATTTT. Protein product: CASSFSGGPGNTIYF.

The chain carries TRBV5-5 and TRBJ1-1, with a tentative D call TRBD1 (6 bases). CDR1 is SGHKS, CDR2 YYEKEE, per germline (reference sequence). V lost 4 bases, J lost 1 base, and 11 bases lay in between. The CDR3 runs to 14 residues. The CDR3 is CASSRSQGNTEAFF. CDR3 coding DNA: TGTGCCAGCAGCCGATCACAGGGGAACACTGAAGCTTTCTTT. The full variable domain, in which reference TRBV5-5 and TRBJ1-1 provide the parts outside the CDR3, is DAGVTQSPTHLIKTRGQQVTLRCSPISGHKSVSWYQQVLGQGPQFIFQYYEKEERGRGNFPDRFSARQFPNYSSELNVNALLLGDSALYLCASSRSQGNTEAFFGQGTRLTVV.

The V and J genes are TRBV7-9 and TRBJ1-1; 7 nucleotides align to TRBD1. The V and J ends lost 2 bases and 1 base, in that order; junction bases with no gene match: 4. This CDR3 region has 15 residues. Germline CDR1 is SEHNR and CDR2 is FQNEAQ (reference sequence). CDR3 sequence (DNA): TGTGCCAGCAGCTTAAGGGGGCGCGGGAACACTGAAGCTTTCTTT. Translating gives CASSLRGRGNTEAFF. The variable domain in full, with the rest retrieved from reference TRBV7-9 and TRBJ1-1, is DTGVSQNPRHKITKRGQNVTFRCDPISEHNRLYWYRQTLGQGPEFLTYFQNEAQLEKSRLLSDRFSAERPKGSFSTLEIQRTEQGDSAMYLCASSLRGRGNTEAFFGQGTRLTVV.